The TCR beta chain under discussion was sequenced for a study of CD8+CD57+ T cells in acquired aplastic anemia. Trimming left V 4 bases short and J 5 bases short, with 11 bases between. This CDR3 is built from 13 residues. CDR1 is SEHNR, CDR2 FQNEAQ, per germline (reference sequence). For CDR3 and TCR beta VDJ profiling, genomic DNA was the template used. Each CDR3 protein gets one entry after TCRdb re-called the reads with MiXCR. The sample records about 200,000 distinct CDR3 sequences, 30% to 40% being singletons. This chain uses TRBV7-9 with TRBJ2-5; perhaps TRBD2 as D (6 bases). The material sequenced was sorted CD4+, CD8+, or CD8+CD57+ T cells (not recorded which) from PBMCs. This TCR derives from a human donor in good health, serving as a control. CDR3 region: CASSSQSGETQYF. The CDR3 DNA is TGTGCCAGCAGCTCCCAAAGCGGGGAGACCCAGTACTTC.